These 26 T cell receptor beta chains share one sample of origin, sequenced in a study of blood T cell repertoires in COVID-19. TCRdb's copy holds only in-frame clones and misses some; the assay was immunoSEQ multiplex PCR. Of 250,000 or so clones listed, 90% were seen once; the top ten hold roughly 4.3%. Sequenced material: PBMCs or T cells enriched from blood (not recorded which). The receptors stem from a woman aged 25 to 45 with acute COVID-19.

In DNA, the CDR3 is TGTGCCAGCAGTAAGGACAGGAGCGGCTACACCTTC. Translating gives CASSKDRSGYTF. The chain joins TRBV12-3 or TRBV12-4 to TRBJ1-2, with TRBD1 matching 7 bases. J lost 8 bases, V lost 5 bases, and 5 bases had no gene match. The CDR3 extends over 12 amino acids.

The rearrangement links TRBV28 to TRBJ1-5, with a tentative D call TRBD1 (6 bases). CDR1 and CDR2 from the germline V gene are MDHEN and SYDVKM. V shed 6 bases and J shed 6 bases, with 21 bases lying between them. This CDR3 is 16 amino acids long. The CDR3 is CASSTFDRMPGQPQHF. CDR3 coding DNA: TGTGCCAGCAGCACGTTCGACAGGATGCCTGGTCAGCCCCAGCATTTT.

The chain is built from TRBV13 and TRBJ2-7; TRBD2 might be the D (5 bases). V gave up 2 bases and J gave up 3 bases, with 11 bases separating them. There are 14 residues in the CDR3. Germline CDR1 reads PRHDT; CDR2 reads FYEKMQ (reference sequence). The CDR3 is CASSLNGKNYEQYF. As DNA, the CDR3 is TGTGCCAGCAGCTTAAACGGGAAAAACTACGAGCAGTACTTC.

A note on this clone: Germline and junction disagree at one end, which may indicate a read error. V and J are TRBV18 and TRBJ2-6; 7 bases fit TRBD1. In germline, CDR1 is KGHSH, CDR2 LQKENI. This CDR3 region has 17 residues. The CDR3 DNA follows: TGTGCCAGCTCAGCACCGGGACAGAGCTCTGGGGCCAACGTCCTGACTTTC. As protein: CASSAPGQSSGANVLTF.

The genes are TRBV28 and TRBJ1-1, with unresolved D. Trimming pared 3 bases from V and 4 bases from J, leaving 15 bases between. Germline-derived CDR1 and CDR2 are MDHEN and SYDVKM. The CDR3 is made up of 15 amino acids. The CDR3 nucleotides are TGTGCCAGCAGTTTCCCACTCGGGATTTTCACTGAAGCTTTCTTT. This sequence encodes CASSFPLGIFTEAFF.

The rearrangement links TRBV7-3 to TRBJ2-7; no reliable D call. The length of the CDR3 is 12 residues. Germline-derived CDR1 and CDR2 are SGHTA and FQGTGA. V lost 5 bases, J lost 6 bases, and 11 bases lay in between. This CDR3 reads CASSTNRGEQYF. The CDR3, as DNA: TGTGCCAGCAGCACAAATAGAGGCGAGCAGTACTTC.

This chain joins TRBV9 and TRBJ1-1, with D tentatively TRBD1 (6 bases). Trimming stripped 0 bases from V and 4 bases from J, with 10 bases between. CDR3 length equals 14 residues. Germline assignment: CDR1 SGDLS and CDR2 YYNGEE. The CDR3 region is CASSVEQGGTEAFF. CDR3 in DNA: TGTGCCAGCAGCGTAGAACAGGGCGGCACTGAAGCTTTCTTT.

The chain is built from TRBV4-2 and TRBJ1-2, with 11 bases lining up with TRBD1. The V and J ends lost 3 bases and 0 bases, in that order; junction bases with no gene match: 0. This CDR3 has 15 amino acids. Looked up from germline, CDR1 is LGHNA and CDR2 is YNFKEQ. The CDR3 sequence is CASSQGQGANYGYTF. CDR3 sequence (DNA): TGTGCCAGCAGCCAGGGACAGGGGGCTAACTATGGCTACACCTTC.

CDR3 in amino acids: CAWSIPGTGVSYEQYF. As DNA, the CDR3 is TGTGCCTGGAGTATCCCCGGGACAGGGGTCTCCTACGAGCAGTACTTC. The chain is built from TRBV30 and TRBJ2-7, with 10 bases that match TRBD1. The length of the CDR3 is 16 residues. The germline V gene encodes CDR1 GTSNPN and CDR2 SVGIG (reference sequence). J was trimmed by 0 bases and V by 2 bases; bases with no gene match: 7.

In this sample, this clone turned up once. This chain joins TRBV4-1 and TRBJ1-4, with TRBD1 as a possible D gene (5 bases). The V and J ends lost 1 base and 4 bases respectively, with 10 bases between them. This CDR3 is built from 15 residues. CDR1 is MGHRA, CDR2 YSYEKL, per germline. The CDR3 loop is CASSQGDSGNEKLFF. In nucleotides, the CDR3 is TGCGCCAGCAGCCAAGGTGACAGTGGTAATGAAAAACTGTTTTTT.

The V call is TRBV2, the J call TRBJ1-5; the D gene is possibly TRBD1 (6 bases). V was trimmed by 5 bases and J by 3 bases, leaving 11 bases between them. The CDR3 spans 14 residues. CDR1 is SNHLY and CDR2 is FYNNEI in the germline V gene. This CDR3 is CASSIQGTNQPQHF. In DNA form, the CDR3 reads TGTGCCAGCAGTATACAGGGAACCAATCAGCCCCAGCATTTT.

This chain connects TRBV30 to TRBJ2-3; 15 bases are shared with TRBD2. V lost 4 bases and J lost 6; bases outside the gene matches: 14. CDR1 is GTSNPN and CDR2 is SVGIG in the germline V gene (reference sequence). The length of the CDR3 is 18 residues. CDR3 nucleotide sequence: TGTGCCTGGACCCTCCTTGGGACTAGCGGGAGGCGGGGGGATACGCAGTATTTT. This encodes CAWTLLGTSGRRGDTQYF.

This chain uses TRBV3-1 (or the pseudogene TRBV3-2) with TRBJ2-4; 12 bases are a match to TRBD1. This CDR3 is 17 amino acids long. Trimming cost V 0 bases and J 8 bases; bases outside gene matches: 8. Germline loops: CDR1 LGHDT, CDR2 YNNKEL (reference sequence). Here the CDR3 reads CASSQDRGQGAVDIQYF. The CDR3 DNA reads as TGTGCCAGCAGCCAAGACAGGGGACAGGGGGCGGTTGACATTCAGTACTTC.

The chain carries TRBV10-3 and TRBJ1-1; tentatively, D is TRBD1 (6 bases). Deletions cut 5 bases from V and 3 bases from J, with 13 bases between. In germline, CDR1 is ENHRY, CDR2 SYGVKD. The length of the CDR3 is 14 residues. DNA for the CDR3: TGTGCCATCAGTCCACTGGCAGGGGACACTGAAGCTTTCTTT. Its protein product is CAISPLAGDTEAFF.

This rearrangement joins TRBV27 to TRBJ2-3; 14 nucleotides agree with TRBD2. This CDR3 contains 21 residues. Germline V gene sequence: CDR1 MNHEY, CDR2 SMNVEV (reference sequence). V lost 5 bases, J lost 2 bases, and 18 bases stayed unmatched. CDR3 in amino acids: CASSTVPGLAGGRQSTDTQYF. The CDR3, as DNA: TGTGCCAGCAGTACCGTACCAGGACTAGCGGGAGGCCGACAGTCCACAGATACGCAGTATTTT.

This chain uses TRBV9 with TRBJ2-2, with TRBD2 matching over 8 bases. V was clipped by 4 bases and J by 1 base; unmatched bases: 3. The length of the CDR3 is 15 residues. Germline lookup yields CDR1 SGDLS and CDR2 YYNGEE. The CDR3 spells CASSLSGGNTGELFF. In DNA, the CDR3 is TGTGCCAGCAGCTTAAGCGGGGGGAACACCGGGGAGCTGTTTTTT.

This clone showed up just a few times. The DNA for the CDR3 is TGTGCCAGCAGACGAGACAGAAATCAGCCCCAGCATTTT. Protein sequence: CASRRDRNQPQHF. V usage is TRBV6-5 and J usage is TRBJ1-5, with D tentatively TRBD1 (5 bases). V gave up 6 bases and J gave up 4 bases, with 10 bases separating them. The V gene's germline CDR1 is MNHEY and CDR2 SVGAGI. The CDR3 sequence is 13 residues long.

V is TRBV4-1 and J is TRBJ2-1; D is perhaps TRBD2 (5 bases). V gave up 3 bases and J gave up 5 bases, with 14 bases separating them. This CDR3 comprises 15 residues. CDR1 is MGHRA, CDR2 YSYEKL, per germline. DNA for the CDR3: TGCGCCAGCAGCCAGGCCGGAGACTACCACAATGAGCAGTTCTTC. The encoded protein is CASSQAGDYHNEQFF.

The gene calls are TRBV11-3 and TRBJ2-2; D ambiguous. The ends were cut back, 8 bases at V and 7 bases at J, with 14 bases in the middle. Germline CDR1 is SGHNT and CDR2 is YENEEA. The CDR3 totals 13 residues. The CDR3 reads CASASTFSGELFF. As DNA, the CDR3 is TGTGCCAGCGCCTCTACCTTTAGCGGGGAGCTGTTTTTT.

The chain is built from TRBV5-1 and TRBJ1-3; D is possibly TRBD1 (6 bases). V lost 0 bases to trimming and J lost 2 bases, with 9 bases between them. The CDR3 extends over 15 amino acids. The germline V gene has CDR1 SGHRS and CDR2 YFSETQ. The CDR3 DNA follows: TGCGCCAGCAGCTTGGAAGGGGGTCCTGGAAACACCATATATTTT. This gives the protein CASSLEGGPGNTIYF.

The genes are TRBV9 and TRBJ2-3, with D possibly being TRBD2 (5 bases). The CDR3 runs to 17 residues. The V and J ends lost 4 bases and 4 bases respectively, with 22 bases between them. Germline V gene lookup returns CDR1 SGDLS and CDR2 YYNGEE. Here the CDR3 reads CASSHPQAGLTADTQYF. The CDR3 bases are TGTGCCAGCAGCCACCCCCAGGCTGGACTTACGGCAGATACGCAGTATTTT.

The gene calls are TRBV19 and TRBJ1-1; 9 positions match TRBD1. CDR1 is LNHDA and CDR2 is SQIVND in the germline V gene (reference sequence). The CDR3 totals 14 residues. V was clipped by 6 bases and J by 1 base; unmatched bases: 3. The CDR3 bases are TGTGCCAGTAGCCGGGACAGGGAGAACACTGAAGCTTTCTTT. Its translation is CASSRDRENTEAFF. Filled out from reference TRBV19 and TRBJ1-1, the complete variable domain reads DGGITQSPKYLFRKEGQNVTLSCEQNLNHDAMYWYRQDPGQGLRLIYYSQIVNDFQKGDIAEGYSVSREKKESFPLTVTSAQKNPTAFYLCASSRDRENTEAFFGQGTRLTVV.

The CDR3 here is CASSLDARTRTGGSDTQYF. The CDR3 DNA reads as TGTGCCAGCAGCTTAGACGCCCGAACGCGGACAGGGGGCTCGGATACGCAGTATTTT. The chain combines TRBV11-2 with TRBJ2-3; 11 positions agree with TRBD1. With V trimmed by 0 bases and J by 6 bases, 14 bases remained unmatched. The CDR3 runs to 19 residues. The germline CDR1 and CDR2 sequences are SGHAT and FQNNGV.

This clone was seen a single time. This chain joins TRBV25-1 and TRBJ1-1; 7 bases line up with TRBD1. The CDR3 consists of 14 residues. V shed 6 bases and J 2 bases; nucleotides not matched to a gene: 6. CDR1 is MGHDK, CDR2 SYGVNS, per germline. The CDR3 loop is CASSFGQENTEAFF. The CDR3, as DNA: TGTGCCAGCAGCTTCGGACAGGAAAACACTGAAGCTTTCTTT.

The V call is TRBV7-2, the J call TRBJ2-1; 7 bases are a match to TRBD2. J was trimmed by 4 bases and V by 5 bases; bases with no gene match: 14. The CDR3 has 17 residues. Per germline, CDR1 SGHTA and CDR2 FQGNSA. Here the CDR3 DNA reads TGTGCCAGCAGCCTACCCGTTGCGGGAGCAGGGTACAATGAGCAGTTCTTC. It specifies CASSLPVAGAGYNEQFF.

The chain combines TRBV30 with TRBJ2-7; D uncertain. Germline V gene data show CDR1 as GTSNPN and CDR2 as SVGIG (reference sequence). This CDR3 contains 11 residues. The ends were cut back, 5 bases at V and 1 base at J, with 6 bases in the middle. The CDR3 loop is CAWALSYEQYF. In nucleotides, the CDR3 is TGTGCCTGGGCCCTTTCCTACGAGCAGTACTTC.